Sequencing of this TCR beta chain was carried out in a study of human T cells and chemical hapten exposure. About the research overall: Patients additionally received therapeutic doses of diphenylcyclopropenone on the scalp once a week, and this continued throughout the roughly 26-week study.

Unique molecular identifiers were linked by the library to individual cDNA molecules. TCRdb processed the RACE reads anew with MiXCR; each CDR3 protein has one entry. The table has about 340,000 distinct CDR3 sequences, 6% to 8.5% seen once. This clonotype was observed a handful of times. Indicated time point: patch test 1, 2 weeks after DPC sensitization. Treatment in this sample: therapeutic diphenylcyclopropenone sensitization with weekly scalp DPC. The sample was whole blood, taken in connection with sensitization to the hapten diphenylcyclopropenone (DPC). The receptor comes from a woman aged 18-29 years with alopecia areata. Some clones in this sample may be carry-over from other donors' samples.

The CDR3 DNA is TGTGCCAGCCGAAGACAGTACACTGAAGCTTTCTTT. It translates to CASRRQYTEAFF. The rearrangement joins TRBV6-5 to TRBJ1-1; D might be TRBD1 (5 bases). The CDR3 runs 12 residues. The V and J ends lost 8 bases and 3 bases respectively, with 10 bases between them. CDR1 and CDR2 from the germline V gene are MNHEY and SVGAGI.